This entry lists 24 T cell receptor beta chains sequenced from one sample in a study of human T cells and chemical hapten exposure. TCRdb re-derived calls from the RACE reads in MiXCR, one entry per CDR3 protein. The sample lists 300,000 to 350,000 distinct CDR3 sequences, about 7% occurring once. Time point noted: patch test 1, 2 weeks after DPC sensitization. Treatment here: therapeutic diphenylcyclopropenone sensitization with weekly scalp DPC. The sequenced sample was whole blood, obtained in connection with sensitization to the hapten diphenylcyclopropenone (DPC). The origin of the receptors is a woman aged 18-29 years with alopecia areata. Some clones in this sample may be carry-over from other donors' samples.

This clonotype was found a few times. The V gene is TRBV20-1, the J gene TRBJ2-2; TRBD2 matches at 12 bases. Germline trimming cut 6 bases from V and 3 bases from J; bases unmatched to any gene: 5. Germline V gives CDR1 DFQATT, CDR2 SNEGSKA (reference sequence). There are 15 residues in the CDR3. CDR3 protein: CSAWGLAGDTGELFF. DNA for the CDR3: TGCAGTGCCTGGGGACTAGCGGGTGACACCGGGGAGCTGTTTTTT.

This chain uses TRBV7-9 with TRBJ1-2, with D perhaps TRBD1 (6 bases). Between the trimmed V and J ends, which lost 4 bases and 3 bases, there was a span of 21 bases. Looked up from germline, CDR1 is SEHNR and CDR2 is FQNEAQ (reference sequence). There are 17 residues in the CDR3. This CDR3 is CASSSARTATLDYGYTF. CDR3 DNA sequence: TGTGCCAGCAGCTCCGCCAGGACAGCTACCCTAGACTATGGCTACACCTTC.

The rearrangement joins TRBV4-3 to TRBJ2-5; 9 bases are a match to TRBD2. The CDR3 sequence is 18 residues long. In germline, CDR1 is LGHNA, CDR2 YSLEER. Trimming took 1 base from V and 3 from J; bases not matched to a gene: 12. CDR3 sequence (DNA): TGCGCCAGCAGCCAAGGTCGGAGTCTAGCGGGGCGGAAAGAGACCCAGTACTTC. It codes for CASSQGRSLAGRKETQYF.

This clonotype turned up a few times. The J gene is TRBJ2-2, the V gene TRBV20-1, with 8 bases matching TRBD1. From germline, CDR1 is DFQATT and CDR2 SNEGSKA (reference sequence). The CDR3 runs to 15 residues. Losses at the gene ends were 0 bases for V and 3 bases for J; bases not matched to a gene: 3. The CDR3 DNA reads as TGCAGTGCTAGAGATCCGGGACAGGACACCGGGGAGCTGTTTTTT. Its protein is CSARDPGQDTGELFF.

This clonotype occurred many times. The chain has TRBV28 and TRBJ2-7; D is ambiguous. CDR1 is MDHEN and CDR2 is SYDVKM in the germline V gene. CDR3 length: 11 residues. V lost 3 bases and J lost 5, with 5 bases in between. The CDR3 DNA sequence: TGTGCCAGCAGTTTCGGTGACGAGCAGTACTTC. Protein product: CASSFGDEQYF.

This clonotype was seen ten or more times. The rearrangement links TRBV28 to TRBJ1-5, with 7 bases aligning to TRBD1. Germline loops: CDR1 MDHEN, CDR2 SYDVKM. This CDR3 contains 18 residues. V lost 1 base to trimming and J lost 6 bases; unmatched junction nucleotides: 15. CDR3 sequence: CASSLSGLGTAFGQPQHF. The CDR3 coding sequence is TGTGCCAGCAGTTTATCGGGCCTAGGGACAGCCTTCGGTCAGCCCCAGCATTTT.

A note on this clonotype: Mismatch with germline at one junction end may stem from a read error. The V and J genes are TRBV20-1 and TRBJ2-7; perhaps TRBD1 as D (6 bases). The CDR3 has 13 amino acids. Germline CDR1 and CDR2: DFQATT and SNEGSKA (reference sequence). Written as DNA, the CDR3 is TGCTGTGCTAGAGGGGACACCATCTACGAGCAGTACTTC. It specifies CCARGDTIYEQYF.

In its sample, this clonotype was seen a few times. The chain carries TRBV18 and TRBJ2-7; TRBD1 matches at 7 bases. Trimming removed 3 bases from V and 4 bases from J; junction bases left unmatched: 15. Germline V lookup: CDR1 KGHSH, CDR2 LQKENI. The CDR3 is 17 amino acids. In DNA form, the CDR3 reads TGTGCCAGCTCACCCAAGTTAGCCGGGACAGACCCTTACGAGCAGTACTTC. It specifies CASSPKLAGTDPYEQYF.

In this sample, this clonotype turned up a few times. CDR3 in amino acids: CASTQGNQPQHF. CDR3 in DNA: TGTGCCAGCACCCAAGGCAATCAGCCCCAGCATTTT. The chain has TRBV2 and TRBJ1-5, with D hard to call. The V and J ends lost 7 bases and 2 bases respectively, with 6 bases between them. This CDR3 is built from 12 residues. CDR1 is SNHLY, CDR2 FYNNEI, per germline.

This clonotype appeared a few times. The rearrangement joins TRBV9 to TRBJ1-4, with D possibly matching TRBD1 (5 bases). CDR1 and CDR2 from the germline V gene are SGDLS and YYNGEE. V was trimmed by 4 bases and J by 5 bases, leaving 12 bases between them. The CDR3 length is 14 residues. The CDR3 DNA reads as TGTGCCAGCAGCAAGGGACTGCAAAATGAAAAACTGTTTTTT. Translated: CASSKGLQNEKLFF. Combining the CDR3 with reference TRBV9 and TRBJ1-4 gives the whole variable domain DSGVTQTPKHLITATGQRVTLRCSPRSGDLSVYWYQQSLDQGLQFLIQYYNGEERAKGNILERFSAQQFPDLHSELNLSSLELGDSALYFCASSKGLQNEKLFFGSGTQLSVL.

This clonotype has ten or more counts. The gene calls are TRBV3-1 and TRBJ1-4; tentatively, D is TRBD1 (5 bases). Germline values: CDR1 LGHDT, CDR2 YNNKEL (reference sequence). With 6 bases removed from V and 8 bases from J, the gap between germline ends came to 16 bases. The CDR3 runs to 14 residues. This chain's CDR3 is CASSSQVGGEKLFF. Here the CDR3 DNA reads TGTGCCAGCAGTTCACAGGTCGGTGGGGAAAAACTGTTTTTT.

The chain carries TRBV5-1 and TRBJ1-1; 8 bases map to TRBD1. Germline V gene sequence: CDR1 SGHRS, CDR2 YFSETQ. The CDR3 runs 15 residues. Trimming at V came to 4 bases and at J to 9 bases, leaving 14 bases not matched to a gene. The CDR3 bases are TGCGCCAGCAGCGAAACTCCAGGACAGGGTGATAAAGCTTTCTTT. This codes for CASSETPGQGDKAFF.

This clonotype was counted ten times or more. V and J are TRBV13 and TRBJ2-6, with TRBD2 identical over 9 bases. The V gene end was trimmed by 5 bases and the J gene end by 0 bases; junction bases not matched to a gene: 2. In germline, CDR1 is PRHDT, CDR2 FYEKMQ (reference sequence). This CDR3 contains 16 residues. This CDR3 reads CASSLGLASGANVLTF. DNA for the CDR3: TGTGCCAGCAGCCTGGGACTAGCCTCTGGGGCCAACGTCCTGACTTTC.

This sequence joins TRBV7-6 and TRBJ2-7; perhaps D is TRBD1 or TRBD2 (5 bases each). The CDR3 consists of 15 residues. Germline assignment: CDR1 SGHVS and CDR2 FNYEAQ. Trimming took 1 base from V and 6 from J, leaving 16 bases between them. CDR3 amino acids: CASSLGASGSGEQYF. The CDR3 DNA reads as TGTGCCAGCAGCTTAGGGGCCTCAGGGAGTGGCGAGCAGTACTTC.

The chain employs TRBV6-1 and TRBJ1-6, with D uncertain. This CDR3 comprises 13 residues. The germline CDR1 and CDR2 sequences are MNHNS and SASEGT. V was trimmed by 2 bases and J by 7 bases, leaving 6 bases between them. The CDR3 coding sequence is TGTGCCAGCAGTGAAATCGGGAATTCACCCCTCCACTTT. It codes for CASSEIGNSPLHF.

The chain joins TRBV7-2 to TRBJ2-2; D gene ambiguous. From germline, CDR1 is SGHTA and CDR2 FQGNSA. The V end lost 1 base, the J end lost 5 bases, and 17 bases lay between the germline ends. The CDR3 length is 17 residues. CDR3 loop: CASSLVGGKTPTGELFF. The DNA of the CDR3 is TGTGCCAGCAGCTTAGTAGGTGGGAAAACACCGACCGGGGAGCTGTTTTTT.

This clonotype was seen a handful of times. The chain couples TRBV6-5 to TRBJ2-1; TRBD2 matches 10 bases. With 5 bases clipped from V and 5 bases from J, the junction kept 9 bases outside the gene matches. CDR3 length: 16 residues. Germline V gene sequence: CDR1 MNHEY, CDR2 SVGAGI. In DNA, the CDR3 is TGTGCCAGCAGTACTAGCGGGGCCGCCAACAACAATGAGCAGTTCTTC. It yields the protein CASSTSGAANNNEQFF.

As for this clonotype: The missing conserved phenylalanine or tryptophan at the end of this CDR3 makes a read error likely. The rearrangement joins TRBV7-9 to TRBJ1-5; D gene uncertain. V lost 5 bases, J lost 4 bases, and 12 bases lay in between. Germline V gene lookup returns CDR1 SEHNR and CDR2 FQNEAQ (reference sequence). The length of the CDR3 is 14 residues. CDR3: CASSRDSFNQPQHY. DNA of the CDR3: TGTGCCAGCAGCCGCGATTCGTTTAATCAGCCCCAGCATTAT.

This clonotype came up many times. This chain links TRBV12-3 or TRBV12-4 with TRBJ1-5; D not resolved. Trimming pared 2 bases from V and 5 bases from J, leaving 10 bases between. The CDR3 totals 14 residues. The CDR3, as DNA: TGTGCCAGCAGTTTAATGTCCAGACATCAGCCCCAGCATTTT. Its protein product is CASSLMSRHQPQHF.

This clonotype has ten or more counts. The J gene is TRBJ2-7, the V gene TRBV5-1; D gene unclear. V was cut by 0 bases and J by 1 base, with 5 bases left in between. The CDR3 spans 13 residues. Germline loops: CDR1 SGHRS, CDR2 YFSETQ. CDR3: CASSLAPSYEQYF. Here the CDR3 DNA reads TGCGCCAGCAGCTTGGCCCCGTCCTACGAGCAGTACTTC.

The rearrangement uses TRBV20-1 and TRBJ1-1; 7 bases fit TRBD1. CDR3 length: 15 residues. Germline V gives CDR1 DFQATT, CDR2 SNEGSKA (reference sequence). J lost 8 bases, V lost 2 bases, and 14 bases had no gene match. CDR3 loop: CSARLQGTVNAEAFF. DNA of the CDR3: TGCAGTGCTAGACTTCAGGGGACAGTTAACGCGGAAGCTTTCTTT.

This clonotype was picked up many times. The chain recombines TRBV12-3 or TRBV12-4 with TRBJ2-7, with D maybe TRBD1 (6 bases). The V and J ends lost 0 bases and 4 bases respectively, with 10 bases between them. The CDR3 contains 14 residues. Here the CDR3 DNA reads TGTGCCAGCAGTTTAGCCGGTAGGGGGTACGAGCAGTACTTC. Translation: CASSLAGRGYEQYF.

This clonotype showed up just a few times. CDR3 in amino acids: CASMLDRGNTEAFF. Here the CDR3 DNA reads TGTGCCAGCATGCTGGACAGGGGGAACACTGAAGCTTTCTTT. V gene TRBV2 combines with J gene TRBJ1-1; 9 nucleotides line up with TRBD1. This CDR3 is 14 amino acids long. V lost 7 bases and J lost 1; bases outside the gene matches: 4. Per the germline V gene, CDR1 is SNHLY and CDR2 is FYNNEI.

This clonotype was counted once. This is likely a read error, given that the CDR3 carries no conserved phenylalanine or tryptophan at its end. The DNA is left out, because the CDR3 cannot be placed on it with certainty; the CDR3 is given as TCRdb lists it. The chain is built from TRBV18 and TRBJ2-7. Per the germline V gene, CDR1 is KGHSH and CDR2 is LQKENI. The CDR3 spans 15 residues, counting both ends. CDR3 amino acids: CASSPQDLTPKSRYS.